Each of the 24 T cell receptor beta chains below was sequenced from the same sample in a study of T cell changes during pregnancy in multiple sclerosis. Assay: immunoSEQ multiplex PCR; the TCRdb copy retains only in-frame clones and omits some. The sample carries about 42,000 clones, approximately 81% recorded once. Sequencing used CD4+ T cells from peripheral blood mononuclear cells, obtained before pregnancy. The receptor source for this set is a female donor with multiple sclerosis, enrolled in a pregnancy study.

This clone was observed once. J is TRBJ1-1 and V is TRBV9, with 10 bases lining up with TRBD1. The CDR3 sequence is 14 residues long. In germline, CDR1 is SGDLS, CDR2 YYNGEE. Trimming took 3 bases from V and 4 from J; bases not matched to a gene: 3. This CDR3 is CASSAGQGSTEAFF. In nucleotides, the CDR3 is TGTGCCAGCAGCGCGGGACAGGGGAGCACTGAAGCTTTCTTT.

The rearrangement uses TRBV9 and TRBJ2-2; 7 bases map to TRBD1. J gave up 2 bases and V 4 bases, and 5 bases lay outside the gene matches. Germline V gene lookup returns CDR1 SGDLS and CDR2 YYNGEE. The CDR3 has 15 amino acids. DNA of the CDR3: TGTGCCAGCAGCTTCGGGACAGTAAACACCGGGGAGCTGTTTTTT. Translation gives CASSFGTVNTGELFF.

This chain uses TRBV11-2 with TRBJ2-7; the D is unclear. This CDR3 region has 14 residues. Trimming stripped 0 bases from V and 3 bases from J, with 9 bases between. In germline, CDR1 is SGHAT, CDR2 FQNNGV. The CDR3: CASSLERLVYEQYF. The CDR3 DNA is TGTGCCAGCAGCTTAGAACGACTGGTCTACGAGCAGTACTTC. Variable domain in full (rest from reference TRBV11-2 and TRBJ2-7): EAGVAQSPRYKIIEKRQSVAFWCNPISGHATLYWYQQILGQGPKLLIQFQNNGVVDDSQLPKDRFSAERLKGVDSTLKIQPAKLEDSAVYLCASSLERLVYEQYFGPGTRLTVT.

The J gene is TRBJ2-3, the V gene TRBV18; D might be TRBD1 (6 bases). V was trimmed by 5 bases and J by 10 bases, leaving 16 bases between them. The CDR3 spans 13 residues. Per germline, CDR1 KGHSH and CDR2 LQKENI. CDR3 protein: CASSTRQGKPQYF. The CDR3 DNA follows: TGTGCCAGCTCAACGCGGCAGGGGAAACCGCAGTATTTT.

The rearrangement links TRBV18 to TRBJ2-3; 8 nucleotides align to TRBD2. The trim removed 3 bases at V and 3 bases at J, leaving 8 bases unmatched. Germline V lookup: CDR1 KGHSH, CDR2 LQKENI. The CDR3 loop spans 16 amino acids. The CDR3 here is CASSPQEREITDTQYF. The CDR3 nucleotides read TGTGCCAGCTCACCCCAGGAGCGGGAGATAACAGATACGCAGTATTTT.

The chain uses TRBV20-1 and TRBJ2-2, with D unclear. There are 11 residues in the CDR3. The V gene lost 1 base and the J gene lost 7 bases, with 4 bases spanning the gap. The V gene's germline CDR1 is DFQATT and CDR2 SNEGSKA (reference sequence). The CDR3 loop is CSARGHGELFF. CDR3 in DNA: TGCAGTGCTAGAGGGCACGGGGAGCTGTTTTTT.

This chain joins TRBV27 and TRBJ2-1; 9 bases map to TRBD1. This CDR3 comprises 16 residues. J gave up 8 bases and V 6 bases, and 14 bases lay outside the gene matches. The germline CDR1 and CDR2 sequences are MNHEY and SMNVEV (reference sequence). CDR3 sequence reads: CASRSRRDRVRDEQFF. CDR3 nucleotides: TGTGCCAGCAGATCCCGAAGGGACAGGGTGAGGGATGAGCAGTTCTTC.

The chain carries TRBV6-5 and TRBJ2-3; 9 bases fit TRBD1. V lost 0 bases and J lost 3; bases outside the gene matches: 1. CDR1 and CDR2 (germline): MNHEY, SVGAGI. This CDR3 region has 15 residues. CDR3 in amino acids: CASSYSGTGTDTQYF. The CDR3 DNA follows: TGTGCCAGCAGTTACTCGGGGACAGGGACAGATACGCAGTATTTT.

The chain links TRBV7-2 to TRBJ1-2, with 10 positions matching TRBD1. CDR1 is SGHTA, CDR2 FQGNSA, per germline. CDR3 length: 15 amino acids. V lost 2 bases to trimming and J lost 4 bases; unmatched junction nucleotides: 4. The CDR3 here is CASSLSGQGSYGYTF. Written as DNA, the CDR3 is TGTGCCAGCAGCTTATCGGGACAGGGGTCCTATGGCTACACCTTC.

The chain employs TRBV5-1 and TRBJ1-1; TRBD1 might be the D (5 bases). The V end lost 4 bases, the J end lost 1 base, and 8 bases lay between the germline ends. Germline CDR1 is SGHRS and CDR2 is YFSETQ. The CDR3 is made up of 13 amino acids. CDR3 DNA: TGCGCCAGCAGCGGGGCCCAGAACACTGAAGCTTTCTTT. This encodes CASSGAQNTEAFF.

The chain uses TRBV19 and TRBJ1-2, with 7 bases matching TRBD1. Germline-derived CDR1 and CDR2 are LNHDA and SQIVND (reference sequence). Losses at the gene ends were 1 base for V and 5 bases for J; bases not matched to a gene: 13. CDR3 length: 17 amino acids. CDR3 coding DNA: TGTGCCAGTAGTATAGGAGGGACAGCGGCTAGAAAATATGGCTACACCTTC. Translation: CASSIGGTAARKYGYTF.

The rearrangement uses TRBV5-1 and TRBJ2-3; TRBD2 agrees at 8 bases. Germline lookup yields CDR1 SGHRS and CDR2 YFSETQ. V shed 0 bases and J 4 bases; nucleotides not matched to a gene: 1. The CDR3 has 14 residues. CDR3 region: CASSLERGSDTQYF. Written as DNA, the CDR3 is TGCGCCAGCAGCTTGGAGCGGGGGTCAGATACGCAGTATTTT. The variable domain in full, completed from reference TRBV5-1 and TRBJ2-3, reads KAGVTQTPRYLIKTRGQQVTLSCSPISGHRSVSWYQQTPGQGLQFLFEYFSETQRNKGNFPGRFSGRQFSNSRSEMNVSTLELGDSALYLCASSLERGSDTQYFGPGTRLTVL.

This clone was observed once. This chain connects TRBV29-1 to TRBJ2-5; a weak D match, TRBD2 (7 bases). The CDR3 sequence is 13 residues long. Germline V gene lookup returns CDR1 SQVTM and CDR2 ANQGSEA. With 3 bases removed from V and 5 bases from J, the gap between germline ends came to 13 bases. In nucleotides, the CDR3 is TGCAGCGTTGAGGGGGGGGCGGGGGAGACCCAGTACTTC. It encodes CSVEGGAGETQYF. Full variable domain (rest looked up from reference TRBV29-1 and TRBJ2-5): SAVISQKPSRDICQRGTSLTIQCQVDSQVTMMFWYRQQPGQSLTLIATANQGSEATYESGFVIDKFPISRPNLTFSTLTVSNMSPEDSSIYLCSVEGGAGETQYFGPGTRLLVL.

A single count supports this clone. The chain carries TRBV7-8 and TRBJ2-1; 9 bases match TRBD2. This CDR3 region has 17 residues. Losses at the gene ends were 0 bases for V and 1 base for J; bases not matched to a gene: 4. The germline gives CDR1 SGHVS, CDR2 FQNEAQ. CDR3: CASSLARGGVSYNEQFF. CDR3 coding DNA: TGTGCCAGCAGCTTAGCGCGGGGGGGCGTTTCCTACAATGAGCAGTTCTTC.

The rearrangement joins TRBV5-4 to TRBJ1-1; D is perhaps TRBD1 (5 bases). Germline loops: CDR1 SGHNT, CDR2 YYREEE (reference sequence). V shed 3 bases and J shed 3 bases, with 15 bases lying between them. This CDR3 has 15 amino acids. In nucleotides, the CDR3 is TGTGCCAGCAGCTCCAAGGAGTCAGGGTACACTGAAGCTTTCTTT. This gives the protein CASSSKESGYTEAFF.

V gene TRBV7-2 combines with J gene TRBJ1-5; 11 bases map to TRBD1. The CDR3 is made up of 15 amino acids. Per germline, CDR1 SGHTA and CDR2 FQGNSA. V lost 5 bases and J lost 9; bases outside the gene matches: 9. Written as DNA, the CDR3 is TGTGCCAGCAGCAAAGGACAGGGGGCCCAGTGGCCCCAGCATTTT. Protein sequence: CASSKGQGAQWPQHF.

The V and J genes are TRBV2 and TRBJ2-7; 12 positions match TRBD2. CDR1 and CDR2 from the germline V gene are SNHLY and FYNNEI. With 3 bases clipped from V and 5 bases from J, the junction kept 2 bases outside the gene matches. The CDR3 runs 14 residues. The CDR3 region has the DNA TGTGCCAGCAGTGAGACTAGCGGGGGCGACGAGCAGTACTTC. Its translation is CASSETSGGDEQYF.

A word on this clone: This same CDR3 is encoded by further DNA sequences in the sample. This chain joins TRBV30 and TRBJ1-5; D is possibly TRBD1 (5 bases). The CDR3 is 13 amino acids. Looked up from germline, CDR1 is GTSNPN and CDR2 is SVGIG (reference sequence). Deletions cut 2 bases from V and 2 bases from J, with 7 bases between. The CDR3: CAWSLRGNQPQHF. The CDR3 coding sequence is TGTGCCTGGAGTCTCAGGGGCAATCAGCCCCAGCATTTT. Using reference TRBV30 and TRBJ1-5 for the parts outside the CDR3, the full variable domain is SQTIHQWPATLVQPVGSPLSLECTVEGTSNPNLYWYRQAAGRGLQLLFYSVGIGQISSEVPQNLSASRPQDRQFILSSKKLLLSDSGFYLCAWSLRGNQPQHFGDGTRLSIL.

V is TRBV25-1 and J is TRBJ2-1; TRBD2 matches 10 bases. The V and J ends lost 6 bases and 4 bases, in that order; junction bases with no gene match: 12. The CDR3 is 17 amino acids. The germline V gene encodes CDR1 MGHDK and CDR2 SYGVNS. This chain's CDR3 is CASSDITGLASYNEQFF. The CDR3 DNA sequence: TGTGCCAGCAGCGATATAACGGGACTAGCGAGTTACAATGAGCAGTTCTTC.

The chain carries TRBV7-2 and TRBJ1-1, with D hard to call. Germline-derived CDR1 and CDR2 are SGHTA and FQGNSA. With 5 bases removed from V and 7 bases from J, the gap between germline ends came to 11 bases. This CDR3 is 12 amino acids long. In DNA form, the CDR3 reads TGTGCCAGCAGCCCCGGGGTTGGTGAAGCTTTCTTT. Amino acid sequence: CASSPGVGEAFF.

This sequence joins TRBV29-1 and TRBJ2-1; TRBD2 agrees at 11 bases. Trimming cost V 4 bases and J 2 bases; bases outside gene matches: 7. This CDR3 comprises 16 residues. Germline values: CDR1 SQVTM, CDR2 ANQGSEA. CDR3: CSVGLAGGLPYNEQFF. The CDR3 DNA reads as TGCAGCGTTGGTCTAGCGGGAGGTCTCCCCTACAATGAGCAGTTCTTC.

The chain uses TRBV6-5 and TRBJ1-5; D remains ambiguous. This CDR3 contains 13 residues. The germline gives CDR1 MNHEY, CDR2 SVGAGI. Trimming stripped 0 bases from V and 6 bases from J, with 6 bases between. CDR3 bases: TGTGCCAGCAGTTACTCCGACTTTCAGCCCCAGCATTTT. Encoded protein: CASSYSDFQPQHF.

This clone was observed once. The chain uses TRBV16 and TRBJ1-1; a weak D match, TRBD1 (6 bases). Trimming shortened V by 5 bases and J by 5 bases, and 18 bases separated the two germline ends. The CDR3 has 15 amino acids. Germline-derived CDR1 and CDR2 are KGHSY and FQNENV. The CDR3 loop reads CASSTSTGFGTEAFF. DNA of the CDR3: TGTGCCAGCAGCACAAGCACAGGGTTCGGGACTGAAGCTTTCTTT.

This chain uses TRBV9 with TRBJ2-1, with D possibly being TRBD1 (5 bases). V shed 3 bases and J shed 4 bases, with 17 bases lying between them. The CDR3 is 16 residues long. Looked up from germline, CDR1 is SGDLS and CDR2 is YYNGEE. The CDR3 loop is CASSAPGAGLYNEQFF. CDR3 DNA sequence: TGTGCCAGCAGCGCCCCTGGGGCAGGCCTTTACAATGAGCAGTTCTTC.